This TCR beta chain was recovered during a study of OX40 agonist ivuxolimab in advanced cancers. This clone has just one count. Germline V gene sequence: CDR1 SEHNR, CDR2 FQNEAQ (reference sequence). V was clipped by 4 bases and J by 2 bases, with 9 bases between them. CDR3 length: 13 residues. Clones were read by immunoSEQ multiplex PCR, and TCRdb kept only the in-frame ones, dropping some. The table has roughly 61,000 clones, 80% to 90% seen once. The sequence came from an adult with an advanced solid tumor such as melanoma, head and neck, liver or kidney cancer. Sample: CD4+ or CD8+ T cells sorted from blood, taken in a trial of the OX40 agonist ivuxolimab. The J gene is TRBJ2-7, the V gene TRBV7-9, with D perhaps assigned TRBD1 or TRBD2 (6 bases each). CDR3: CASSSRGPYEQYF. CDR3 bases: TGTGCCAGCAGCTCCCGGGGGCCCTACGAGCAGTACTTC.